One T cell receptor beta chain is described in this entry. Its antigen is still unknown. There are 16 residues in the CDR3. The J segment lost 3 bases and the V segment lost 1 base, leaving 6 bases of the junction unmatched. The germline gives CDR1 SGHRS, CDR2 YFSETQ. The data stem from a study of T-cell reconstitution after alpha-beta-depleted transplantation in children. As it was prepared, the TCRbeta library received unique molecular identifiers. TCRdb independently ran MiXCR on the PCR reads; one entry per CDR3 protein. The profile shows around 490,000 distinct CDR3 sequences, approximately 10% of them singletons. The study's findings and limits: Several patients had high TCRbeta diversity at day 60; it came from surviving recipient T cells and thymic progenitors. Expanded graft clones numbering several hundred reportedly gave rise to alpha-beta T cells about two months after transplant.

This chain joins TRBV5-1 and TRBJ2-7, with 11 bases identical to TRBD2. This TCR came from a female patient between 2 and 10 years old who had a stem cell transplant for aplastic anemia, so the T cells may come from the graft donor. This specimen consisted of PBMCs, mostly from graft donor cells, obtained 180 days after TCRalphabeta/CD19-depleted stem cell transplant. The CDR3 region is CASSLSPTSGNYEQYF. The CDR3, as DNA: TGCGCCAGCAGCTTGAGCCCGACTAGCGGGAACTACGAGCAGTACTTC.